A single sample gave rise to the 32 T cell receptor beta chains below, sequenced in a study of radiotherapy plus CTLA-4 blockade in lung cancer. Libraries were prepared by immunoSEQ multiplex PCR; TCRdb keeps only in-frame clonotypes and omits some of them. The profile shows about 59,000 clones, around 80% of them singletons. Sequences were derived from peripheral blood, sampled from a patient treated with radiotherapy plus ipilimumab. The receptors originated from a human donor with non-small cell lung cancer whose response to radiotherapy plus ipilimumab could not be evaluated.

J is TRBJ2-7 and V is TRBV7-2, with 13 bases aligning to TRBD2. The germline gives CDR1 SGHTA, CDR2 FQGNSA. With V trimmed by 5 bases and J by 7 bases, 11 bases remained unmatched. The CDR3 is made up of 16 amino acids. The chain's CDR3 is CASSTLGLAGVGEQYF. CDR3 nucleotides: TGTGCCAGCAGCACGCTAGGACTAGCGGGAGTAGGGGAGCAGTACTTC. Complete variable domain (other parts from reference TRBV7-2 and TRBJ2-7): GAGVSQSPSNKVTEKGKDVELRCDPISGHTALYWYRQSLGQGLEFLIYFQGNSAPDKSGLPSDRFSAERTGGSVSTLTIQRTQQEDSAVYLCASSTLGLAGVGEQYFGPGTRLTVT.

The rearrangement links TRBV4-3 to TRBJ1-4, with 8 bases lining up with TRBD1. V gave up 4 bases and J gave up 3 bases; unmatched junction bases: 1. This CDR3 comprises 14 residues. Per the germline V gene, CDR1 is LGHNA and CDR2 is YSLEER. The CDR3 DNA is TGCGCCAGCAGCCCGGGACAGGCTAATGAAAAACTGTTTTTT. Translating it yields CASSPGQANEKLFF.

The chain recombines TRBV7-2 with TRBJ2-7, with 13 bases that match TRBD2. Germline assignment: CDR1 SGHTA and CDR2 FQGNSA. The J segment lost 1 base and the V segment lost 5 bases, leaving 11 bases of the junction unmatched. This CDR3 is built from 18 residues. CDR3 amino acids: CASSLGTSGAGKSYEQYF. CDR3 sequence (DNA): TGTGCCAGCAGCCTGGGGACTAGCGGGGCCGGGAAGTCCTACGAGCAGTACTTC.

This chain uses TRBV5-4 with TRBJ1-1; tentative D call: TRBD1 (5 bases). The CDR3 runs to 15 residues. CDR1 and CDR2 from the germline V gene are SGHNT and YYREEE (reference sequence). With 0 bases removed from V and 0 bases from J, the gap between germline ends came to 9 bases. This chain's CDR3 is CASSLVGPLNTEAFF. CDR3 DNA sequence: TGTGCCAGCAGCTTGGTGGGGCCTCTGAACACTGAAGCTTTCTTT.

V and J are TRBV5-1 and TRBJ2-7; 11 nucleotides line up with TRBD1. Germline assignment: CDR1 SGHRS and CDR2 YFSETQ. This CDR3 has 17 amino acids. Trimming cost V 4 bases and J 1 base; bases outside gene matches: 10. CDR3 amino acids: CASSRGGQGANSYEQYF. DNA of the CDR3: TGCGCCAGCAGCCGGGGAGGACAGGGGGCTAATTCCTACGAGCAGTACTTC.

The chain joins TRBV10-2 to TRBJ2-3, with 8 bases aligning to TRBD1. Looked up from germline, CDR1 is WSHSY and CDR2 is SAAADI. The ends lost 6 bases at V and 2 bases at J; junction bases unmatched: 4. This CDR3 region has 14 residues. As DNA, the CDR3 is TGCGCCAGCAGGGACAGGGAAGCCACAGATACGCAGTATTTT. This codes for CASRDREATDTQYF.

This chain links TRBV7-2 with TRBJ2-1; TRBD2 might be the D (7 bases). Germline loops: CDR1 SGHTA, CDR2 FQGNSA. This CDR3 has 18 residues. Deletions cut 6 bases from V and 5 bases from J, with 26 bases between. CDR3 coding DNA: TGTGCCAGCAGACCGCCGATTGGGAGGGGGGCTTTGAACAATGAGCAGTTCTTC. It specifies CASRPPIGRGALNNEQFF.

The chain has TRBV10-1 and TRBJ2-5; D gene ambiguous. The CDR3 is 12 amino acids. V gave up 0 bases and J gave up 13 bases, with 12 bases separating them. Germline V gives CDR1 WNHNN, CDR2 SYGVQD (reference sequence). CDR3 protein: CASSESTFSGYF. The CDR3, as DNA: TGCGCCAGCAGTGAGTCGACCTTCTCAGGGTACTTC.

This clone has more than one count but fewer than ten. V usage is TRBV19 and J usage is TRBJ1-5; TRBD1 agrees at 8 bases. The junction had 7 bases not matched to a gene; V was cut back by 5 bases and J by 4 bases. This CDR3 spans 15 amino acids. Per germline, CDR1 LNHDA and CDR2 SQIVND (reference sequence). In nucleotides, the CDR3 is TGTGCCAGTAGTGCCGGGACAGGTTATAATCAGCCCCAGCATTTT. Translated, it gives CASSAGTGYNQPQHF.

The genes are TRBV7-2 and TRBJ2-1; D unclear. V was cut by 2 bases and J by 8 bases, with 16 bases left in between. Germline V CDR1 and CDR2: SGHTA, FQGNSA. This CDR3 is 15 amino acids long. CDR3 in DNA: TGTGCCAGCAGCTTAACGATTCGAGCTTTAGATGAGCAGTTCTTC. Residues: CASSLTIRALDEQFF.

This clone occurred a few times. V and J are TRBV2 and TRBJ2-7; 8 bases align to TRBD1. Losses at the gene ends were 0 bases for V and 4 bases for J; bases not matched to a gene: 5. Germline V CDR1 and CDR2: SNHLY, FYNNEI. The CDR3 contains 15 residues. CDR3 sequence (DNA): TGTGCCAGCAGTGAAGCGGGCAGGGGGCGATACGAGCAGTACTTC. Translated: CASSEAGRGRYEQYF.

This chain uses TRBV18 with TRBJ2-1, with 8 bases that match TRBD2. Germline CDR1 and CDR2: KGHSH and LQKENI. The CDR3 sequence is 16 residues long. The junction had 6 bases not matched to a gene; V was cut back by 2 bases and J by 3 bases. The CDR3 nucleotides are TGTGCCAGCTCACCAGATGGCGGGGGGAACTACAATGAGCAGTTCTTC. Residues: CASSPDGGGNYNEQFF.

The V call is TRBV5-6, the J call TRBJ2-2; TRBD2 aligns across 13 bases. Germline V CDR1 and CDR2: SGHDT, YYEEEE. The CDR3 runs 17 residues. After removal of 4 bases from V and 3 bases from J, the junction contained 6 bases not matched to a gene. CDR3 sequence: CASSDGLAGVDTGELFF. CDR3 sequence (DNA): TGTGCCAGCAGCGACGGACTAGCGGGAGTCGACACCGGGGAGCTGTTTTTT.

The chain recombines TRBV5-1 with TRBJ2-5, with a weak D call TRBD2 (5 bases). Trimming removed 4 bases at V and 0 bases at J, with 22 bases between. The CDR3 consists of 18 residues. Looked up from germline, CDR1 is SGHRS and CDR2 is YFSETQ. CDR3 residues: CASSITRSGSQYQETQYF. For the CDR3, the DNA is TGCGCCAGCAGCATAACGCGGAGCGGCAGTCAGTACCAAGAGACCCAGTACTTC.

The chain uses TRBV18 and TRBJ2-2, with D perhaps TRBD2 (5 bases). The CDR3 length is 15 residues. Per the germline V gene, CDR1 is KGHSH and CDR2 is LQKENI. The V and J ends lost 6 bases and 3 bases respectively, with 14 bases between them. CDR3 in DNA: TGTGCCAGCTCCCCGAGGCCAGCGGACACCGGGGAGCTGTTTTTT. Translated: CASSPRPADTGELFF.

The chain couples TRBV28 to TRBJ1-5; D remains ambiguous. V dropped 2 bases and J dropped 0 bases, with 8 bases sitting between them. The CDR3 is 15 amino acids. Germline CDR1 reads MDHEN; CDR2 reads SYDVKM. CDR3 loop: CASSLPLYSNQPQHF. CDR3 nucleotides: TGTGCCAGCAGTTTACCCCTATATAGCAATCAGCCCCAGCATTTT.

This clone has a handful of counts. This chain connects TRBV7-3 to TRBJ2-2; D may be TRBD2 (6 bases). Germline V gives CDR1 SGHTA, CDR2 FQGTGA. The CDR3 runs 23 residues. With 1 base removed from V and 2 bases from J, the gap between germline ends came to 32 bases. CDR3 coding DNA: TGTGCCAGCAGCTTAAGGAGGGGAACAGTTCGGGGTTTAATGGTGAAAAACACCGGGGAGCTGTTTTTT. Translating gives CASSLRRGTVRGLMVKNTGELFF.

In DNA form, the CDR3 reads TGTGCCAGTAGATTGGACAGAGCCCACAATCATGGCTACACCTTC. It is translated as CASRLDRAHNHGYTF. This rearrangement joins TRBV19 to TRBJ1-2; the D gene is possibly TRBD1 (6 bases). The V end was cut by 6 bases, the J end by 6 bases, with 20 bases between. The CDR3 extends over 15 amino acids. CDR1 and CDR2 (germline): LNHDA, SQIVND (reference sequence).

This chain connects TRBV10-1 to TRBJ1-3; D not certain. This CDR3 has 11 residues. Trimming pared 11 bases from V and 0 bases from J, leaving 5 bases between. Germline V lookup: CDR1 WNHNN, CDR2 SYGVQD (reference sequence). CDR3 loop: CAAGSGNTIYF. The CDR3 DNA follows: TGCGCCGCCGGCTCTGGAAACACCATATATTTT.

The rearrangement links TRBV28 to TRBJ2-3; 8 bases are shared with TRBD1. J lost 4 bases, V lost 2 bases, and 5 bases had no gene match. The CDR3 spans 15 residues. Germline V gives CDR1 MDHEN, CDR2 SYDVKM. CDR3 sequence: CASSLSQDRADTQYF. In DNA form, the CDR3 reads TGTGCCAGCAGTTTAAGCCAGGACAGGGCAGATACGCAGTATTTT.

V gene TRBV4-3 combines with J gene TRBJ2-2, with D possibly being TRBD1 (6 bases). The germline V and J ends were trimmed by 0 bases and 1 base, with 15 bases remaining between them. Germline V lookup: CDR1 LGHNA, CDR2 YSLEER. CDR3 length equals 18 residues. The CDR3 coding sequence is TGCGCCAGCAGCCAAGATAGAGCGCAGGGGTTGAACACCGGGGAGCTGTTTTTT. It codes for CASSQDRAQGLNTGELFF.

The genes are TRBV6-5 and TRBJ2-2; 8 bases agree with TRBD1. CDR3 size: 15 residues. Trimming took 2 bases from V and 7 from J; bases not matched to a gene: 6. Germline CDR1 and CDR2: MNHEY and SVGAGI. The CDR3 protein is CASSYRTRGRGELFF. CDR3 bases: TGTGCCAGCAGTTACCGGACCAGGGGGCGCGGGGAGCTGTTTTTT.

The CDR3 region has the DNA TGTGCCAGCACCCTCTGGCAGGGGGCCGATAACACTGAAGCTTTCTTT. Its translation: CASTLWQGADNTEAFF. V and J are TRBV7-9 and TRBJ1-1, with TRBD1 matching over 8 bases. The germline CDR1 and CDR2 sequences are SEHNR and FQNEAQ (reference sequence). V shed 7 bases, J shed 2 bases, and the junction held 12 bases outside the gene matches. The CDR3 is made up of 16 amino acids.

The chain carries TRBV30 and TRBJ1-2, with D perhaps TRBD1 (5 bases). V shed 3 bases and J shed 4 bases, with 12 bases lying between them. Germline loops: CDR1 GTSNPN, CDR2 SVGIG (reference sequence). The CDR3 loop spans 13 amino acids. CDR3 in amino acids: CAWRIGGSYGYTF. CDR3 nucleotides: TGTGCCTGGAGGATCGGGGGAAGCTATGGCTACACCTTC.

In its sample, this clone was seen a few times. The chain recombines TRBV18 with TRBJ2-5; TRBD2 matches at 12 bases. The better agreement between TRBJ2-7 and the DNA end casts doubt on the J call. The CDR3 length is 18 residues. The germline V gene has CDR1 KGHSH and CDR2 LQKENI. This chain's CDR3 is CASSPLPGLAGGSIEQYF. The CDR3 coding sequence is TGTGCCAGCTCACCACTCCCGGGACTAGCGGGTGGGTCTATCGAGCAGTACTTC.

This chain uses TRBV27 with TRBJ2-2; D is unresolved. This CDR3 is 13 amino acids long. Trimming cost V 3 bases and J 6 bases, with 8 bases left between them. Germline V CDR1 and CDR2: MNHEY, SMNVEV (reference sequence). This CDR3 reads CASSFGQAGELFF. The CDR3 coding sequence is TGTGCCAGCAGTTTCGGTCAAGCCGGGGAGCTGTTTTTT.

V gene TRBV9 combines with J gene TRBJ2-3; 7 nucleotides match TRBD1. CDR3 length equals 17 residues. Trimming took 4 bases from V and 4 from J; bases not matched to a gene: 15. Germline V gene data show CDR1 as SGDLS and CDR2 as YYNGEE. CDR3 DNA sequence: TGTGCCAGCAGCCCTAGACAGTTAGGGGGCCGGGCAGATACGCAGTATTTT. Its protein product is CASSPRQLGGRADTQYF. Full variable domain (missing parts from reference TRBV9 and TRBJ2-3): DSGVTQTPKHLITATGQRVTLRCSPRSGDLSVYWYQQSLDQGLQFLIQYYNGEERAKGNILERFSAQQFPDLHSELNLSSLELGDSALYFCASSPRQLGGRADTQYFGPGTRLTVL.

The genes are TRBV5-1 and TRBJ1-1; D possibly corresponds to TRBD1 (5 bases). CDR1 SGHRS and CDR2 YFSETQ come from the germline V gene. Trimming shortened V by 4 bases and J by 3 bases, and 13 bases separated the two germline ends. The length of the CDR3 is 14 residues. The CDR3 DNA follows: TGCGCCAGCAGCCGGGGGAGGGATGACACTGAAGCTTTCTTT. Amino acids: CASSRGRDDTEAFF. The full variable domain, with the rest looked up from reference TRBV5-1 and TRBJ1-1, is KAGVTQTPRYLIKTRGQQVTLSCSPISGHRSVSWYQQTPGQGLQFLFEYFSETQRNKGNFPGRFSGRQFSNSRSEMNVSTLELGDSALYLCASSRGRDDTEAFFGQGTRLTVV.

CDR3 in DNA: TGTGCCAGCAGTATGGATGGCCGGGAATCCTACGAGCAGTACTTC. Its translation: CASSMDGRESYEQYF. This chain joins TRBV2 and TRBJ2-7; weak D call: TRBD2 (5 bases). Germline CDR1 SNHLY, CDR2 FYNNEI. V gave up 5 bases and J gave up 1 base, with 15 bases separating them. This CDR3 contains 15 residues.

This rearrangement joins TRBV18 to TRBJ1-2; TRBD1 matches 8 bases. The V gene end was trimmed by 1 base and the J gene end by 3 bases; junction bases not matched to a gene: 1. The CDR3 is 14 residues long. CDR1 is KGHSH, CDR2 LQKENI, per germline. The CDR3 bases are TGTGCCAGCTCACCACTGGGACAGGACTATGGCTACACCTTC. Translated, it gives CASSPLGQDYGYTF.

The chain carries TRBV7-2 and TRBJ2-5; 9 bases agree with TRBD1. The CDR3 sequence is 16 residues long. With 2 bases clipped from V and 5 bases from J, the junction kept 9 bases outside the gene matches. CDR1 and CDR2 (germline): SGHTA, FQGNSA. The CDR3 sequence: CASSLQGQGSQETQYF. The CDR3 DNA reads TGTGCCAGCAGCTTACAGGGACAGGGCTCGCAGGAGACCCAGTACTTC. The whole variable domain, remainder taken from reference TRBV7-2 and TRBJ2-5, is GAGVSQSPSNKVTEKGKDVELRCDPISGHTALYWYRQSLGQGLEFLIYFQGNSAPDKSGLPSDRFSAERTGGSVSTLTIQRTQQEDSAVYLCASSLQGQGSQETQYFGPGTRLLVL.

V gene TRBV13 combines with J gene TRBJ2-5, with 10 bases lining up with TRBD2. In germline, CDR1 is PRHDT, CDR2 FYEKMQ (reference sequence). CDR3 length: 17 amino acids. After removal of 1 base from V and 5 bases from J, the junction contained 10 bases not matched to a gene. CDR3 nucleotides: TGTGCCAGCAGCTTAGTCCAAGCGGGAGGGCCAGGGGAGACCCAGTACTTC. Its translation: CASSLVQAGGPGETQYF.